Reported below is one TCR beta chain. Its antigen is unknown. Sequenced by immunoSEQ multiplex PCR; TCRdb stores in-frame clones only, minus some. The sample has some 57,000 clones, 84% seen once. This entry is derived from a study of OX40 agonist ivuxolimab in advanced cancers. The overall study: Of the participants, about 40% had some prior anti-PD-1, anti-PD-L1 or anti-CTLA-4 therapy, which was allowed.

Study conclusions and caveats: CD4+ T cells averaged fewer expanded clones than CD8+ T cells. Low normalized clonal expansion also occurred in some nonresponding patients.

The origin of this receptor is an adult with an advanced solid tumor such as melanoma, head and neck, liver or kidney cancer. The input for sequencing was CD4+ or CD8+ T cells sorted from blood, taken in a trial of the OX40 agonist ivuxolimab.

Written as DNA, the CDR3 is TGTGCCAGCAGCTTGGGCCCACGCGGGAGAGGGGCAGATACGCAGTATTTT. Its protein product is CASSLGPRGRGADTQYF. This chain joins TRBV5-4 and TRBJ2-3; 7 bases match TRBD2. The junction had 11 bases not matched to a gene; V was cut back by 0 bases and J by 4 bases. The CDR3 is made up of 17 amino acids. The germline CDR1 and CDR2 sequences are SGHNT and YYREEE (reference sequence).